Below are 8 T cell receptor beta chains sequenced from a single sample in a study of blood T cells in healthy people across ages. Sample-barcoded 5' priming and a J-beta primer mix drove a second PCR of roughly 7 to 11 cycles. TCRdb reprocessed the 5' RACE reads with MiXCR, giving one entry per CDR3 protein. The data hold 760,000 or so distinct CDR3 sequences, with around 25% observed a single time. The sample also formed part of further work on T cells of mothers and their children.

The sample comprised blood. The origin of the receptors is a boy younger than 18 in good health.

This chain uses TRBV7-9 with TRBJ2-2, with D perhaps given as TRBD1 or TRBD2 (5 bases each). Germline assignment: CDR1 SEHNR and CDR2 FQNEAQ (reference sequence). The CDR3 is 16 residues long. V was pared by 5 bases and J by 3 bases, with 16 bases between. The CDR3 protein is CASSIVPGTDTGELFF. CDR3 DNA: TGTGCCAGCAGCATCGTTCCAGGGACCGACACCGGGGAGCTGTTTTTT.

The chain combines TRBV7-6 with TRBJ2-5; no firm D call. V was cut by 4 bases and J by 4 bases, with 10 bases left in between. The CDR3 covers 13 residues. The germline V gene encodes CDR1 SGHVS and CDR2 FNYEAQ. The CDR3 DNA is TGTGCCAGCAGCTACACTGGGTTAGAGACCCAGTACTTC. Translating gives CASSYTGLETQYF.

V and J are TRBV7-3 and TRBJ2-7; D gene uncertain. CDR1 SGHTA and CDR2 FQGTGA come from the germline V gene. Trimming removed 4 bases from V and 1 base from J, with 17 bases in between. The CDR3 covers 16 residues. CDR3 region: CASSSIGLSRSYEQYF. CDR3 DNA sequence: TGTGCCAGCAGCTCTATTGGGCTTAGTCGTTCCTACGAGCAGTACTTC.

This clonotype was seen a handful of times. The CDR3 bases are TGTGCCAGCAGCTTACTAGTACTAGCGGGGGACACAGATACGCAGTATTTT. It codes for CASSLLVLAGDTDTQYF. The chain is built from TRBV5-6 and TRBJ2-3; 11 bases agree with TRBD2. This CDR3 contains 17 residues. Germline lookup yields CDR1 SGHDT and CDR2 YYEEEE. The junction had 7 bases not matched to a gene; V was cut back by 2 bases and J by 2 bases.

The V and J genes are TRBV6-5 and TRBJ2-1; D gene ambiguous. The V and J ends lost 0 bases and 2 bases respectively, with 11 bases between them. The CDR3 sequence is 16 residues long. Germline values: CDR1 MNHEY, CDR2 SVGAGI. The CDR3 DNA follows: TGTGCCAGCAGTTACTCCCAAGGGATGCCCTACAATGAGCAGTTCTTC. This sequence encodes CASSYSQGMPYNEQFF.

Only one count was recorded for this clonotype. A much larger clone lies a single base off, so this may be a read error. Here the CDR3 reads CASSSRVGIVSSYEQYF. In DNA form, the CDR3 reads TGTGCCAGCAGCTCAAGAGTAGGGATAGTGAGCTCCTACGAGCAGTACTTC. This chain uses TRBV7-2 with TRBJ2-7; no clear D. CDR3 length equals 17 residues. V gave up 4 bases and J gave up 0 bases, with 19 bases separating them. Germline assignment: CDR1 SGHTA and CDR2 FQGNSA. Using reference TRBV7-2 and TRBJ2-7 for the parts outside the CDR3, the full variable domain is GAGVSQSPSNKVTEKGKDVELRCDPISGHTALYWYRQSLGQGLEFLIYFQGNSAPDKSGLPSDRFSAERTGGSVSTLTIQRTQQEDSAVYLCASSSRVGIVSSYEQYFGPGTRLTVT.

In its sample, this clonotype was seen many times. This chain links TRBV7-9 with TRBJ2-2; D gene ambiguous. Germline CDR1 SEHNR, CDR2 FQNEAQ (reference sequence). The CDR3 extends over 14 amino acids. The V gene lost 3 bases and the J gene lost 1 base, with 6 bases spanning the gap. The CDR3 reads CASSFQRNTGELFF. In nucleotides, the CDR3 is TGTGCCAGCAGCTTTCAGAGGAACACCGGGGAGCTGTTTTTT. The full variable domain, its missing parts supplied by reference TRBV7-9 and TRBJ2-2, is DTGVSQNPRHKITKRGQNVTFRCDPISEHNRLYWYRQTLGQGPEFLTYFQNEAQLEKSRLLSDRFSAERPKGSFSTLEIQRTEQGDSAMYLCASSFQRNTGELFFGEGSRLTVL.

The chain couples TRBV12-3 or TRBV12-4 to TRBJ1-4; 9 bases match TRBD1. The CDR3 totals 13 residues. V was pared by 4 bases and J by 14 bases, with 8 bases of the junction left unmatched. CDR3: CASSSGQGFRLFF. DNA for the CDR3: TGTGCCAGCAGTTCGGGACAGGGCTTCAGGCTGTTTTTT.